Reported below is one T cell receptor beta chain. Its antigen is currently unknown. Time point: sample taken at primary tumor resection. The data were obtained in a study of spatial heterogeneity in lung cancer. V lost 5 bases and J 0 bases, leaving 19 bases between the germline ends. The CDR3 contains 16 residues. CDR1 is DFQATT, CDR2 SNEGSKA, per germline (reference sequence). Study-wide findings and caveats: How many expanded intratumoral alpha and beta TCRs were present tracked the tumor mutation count, which was a count of nonsynonymous mutations.

TCRdb re-analysed the 5' RACE reads in MiXCR, keeping a single row per CDR3 protein. The sample has some 97,000 distinct CDR3 sequences, 4.4% seen once. The rearrangement links TRBV20-1 to TRBJ2-5; no clear D. This sample comprised lung tumor tissue, obtained at surgery. The receptor's source is a male donor with early-stage non-small cell lung cancer. CDR3 region: CSAQNGRLLYQETQYF. For the CDR3, the DNA is TGCAGTGCTCAGAACGGGCGCCTTCTGTACCAAGAGACCCAGTACTTC.